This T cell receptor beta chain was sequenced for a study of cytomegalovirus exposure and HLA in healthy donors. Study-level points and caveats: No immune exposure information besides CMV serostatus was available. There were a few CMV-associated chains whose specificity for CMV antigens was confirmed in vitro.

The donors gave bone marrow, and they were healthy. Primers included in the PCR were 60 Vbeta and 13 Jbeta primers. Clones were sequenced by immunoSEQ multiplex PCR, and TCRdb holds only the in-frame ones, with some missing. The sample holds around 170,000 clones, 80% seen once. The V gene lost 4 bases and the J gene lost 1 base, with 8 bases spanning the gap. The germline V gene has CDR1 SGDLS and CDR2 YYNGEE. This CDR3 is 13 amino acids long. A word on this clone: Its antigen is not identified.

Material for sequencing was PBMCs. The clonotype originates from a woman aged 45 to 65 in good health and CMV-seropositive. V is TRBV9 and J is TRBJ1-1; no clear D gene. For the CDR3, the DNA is TGTGCCAGCAGCACAGACACGAACACTGAAGCTTTCTTT. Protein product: CASSTDTNTEAFF. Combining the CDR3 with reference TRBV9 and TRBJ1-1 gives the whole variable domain DSGVTQTPKHLITATGQRVTLRCSPRSGDLSVYWYQQSLDQGLQFLIQYYNGEERAKGNILERFSAQQFPDLHSELNLSSLELGDSALYFCASSTDTNTEAFFGQGTRLTVV.